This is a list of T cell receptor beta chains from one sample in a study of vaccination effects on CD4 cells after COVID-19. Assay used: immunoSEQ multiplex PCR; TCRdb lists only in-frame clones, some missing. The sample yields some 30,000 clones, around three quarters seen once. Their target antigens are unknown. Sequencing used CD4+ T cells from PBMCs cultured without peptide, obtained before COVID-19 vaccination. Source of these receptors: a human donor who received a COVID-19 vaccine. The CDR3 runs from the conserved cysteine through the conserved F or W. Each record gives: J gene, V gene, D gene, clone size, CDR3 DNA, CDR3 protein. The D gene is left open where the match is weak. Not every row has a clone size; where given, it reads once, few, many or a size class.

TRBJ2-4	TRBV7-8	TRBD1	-	TGTGCCAGCAGCTTAGCGTGGTACAGGGGGGCAAAAAACATTCAGTACTTC	CASSLAWYRGAKNIQYF
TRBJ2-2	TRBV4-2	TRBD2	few	TGTGCCAGCACGCTAGCGGGAATTGACACCGGGGAGCTGTTTTTT	CASTLAGIDTGELFF
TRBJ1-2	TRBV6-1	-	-	TGTGCCAGCAGTGAAGGTGGTACAGGCGGAAACTATGGCTACACCTTC	CASSEGGTGGNYGYTF
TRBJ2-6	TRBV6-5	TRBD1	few	TGTGCCACCGGACAGGGGGCAGGTGGGGCCAACGTCCTGACTTTC	CATGQGAGGANVLTF
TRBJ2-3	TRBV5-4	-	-	TGTGCCAGCAGCTTGGCCCGCCTCACAGATACGCAGTATTTT	CASSLARLTDTQYF
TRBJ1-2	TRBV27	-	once	TGTGCCAGCAGTTTATTCTCCACGGGGCTGGACTATGGCTACACCTTC	CASSLFSTGLDYGYTF
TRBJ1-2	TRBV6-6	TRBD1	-	TGTGCCAGCAACAGACAGGGGCTTGGCTACACCTTC	CASNRQGLGYTF
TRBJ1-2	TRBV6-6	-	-	TGTGCCAGCAGTTCCCCCCGGGCGGGAGGATCTGATGGCTACACCTTC	CASSSPRAGGSDGYTF
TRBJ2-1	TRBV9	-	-	TGTGCCAGCAGCACCCGGGCCACCTCGGACAATGAGCAGTTCTTC	CASSTRATSDNEQFF
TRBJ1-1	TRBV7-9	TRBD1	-	TGTGCCAGCAGCCTTAGTTTGGGCAGGGGGTATCAGAATGAAGCTTTCTTT	CASSLSLGRGYQNEAFF
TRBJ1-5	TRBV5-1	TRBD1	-	TGCGCCAGCAGCCCCTATTCCGGGACAGGGGTCAATCAGCCCCAGCATTTT	CASSPYSGTGVNQPQHF
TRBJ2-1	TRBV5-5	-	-	TGTGCCAGCAGCTTGGGTGGGATATCCTACAATGAGCAGTTCTTC	CASSLGGISYNEQFF
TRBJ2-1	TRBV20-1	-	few	TGCAGTGCTAGTGAGACGAGCGGACACAATGAGCAGTTCTTC	CSASETSGHNEQFF
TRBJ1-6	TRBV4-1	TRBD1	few	TGCGCCAGCGGGGACAGGGGTCGTAATTCACCCCTCCACTTT	CASGDRGRNSPLHF
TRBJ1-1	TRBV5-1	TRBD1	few	TGCGCCAGCAGCTTGGGTGGGACAGGCGAGGGGGCTTTCTTT	CASSLGGTGEGAFF
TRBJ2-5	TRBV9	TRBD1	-	TGTGCCAGCAGCGTAGGACAGGGGCAACAGACCCAGTACTTC	CASSVGQGQQTQYF
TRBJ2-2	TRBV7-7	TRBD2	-	TGTGCCAGCAGGGGACTAGCGGACACCGGGGAGCTGTTTTTT	CASRGLADTGELFF
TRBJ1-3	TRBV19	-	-	TGTGCCAGTAGTATACTACAGGGCAGGTCTGGAAACACCATATATTTT	CASSILQGRSGNTIYF
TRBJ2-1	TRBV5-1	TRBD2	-	TGCGCCAGCAGCTCAGAACCGGGACTAGCGGGAAGGAATGAGCAGTTCTTC	CASSSEPGLAGRNEQFF
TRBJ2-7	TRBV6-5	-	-	TGTGCCAGCAAGCCCGGTGGGGGGTCCCGCGAGCAGTACTTC	CASKPGGGSREQYF
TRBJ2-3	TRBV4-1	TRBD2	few	TGCGCCAGCAGCCAAGAGGAGCGGGGTGGCACAGATACGCAGTATTTT	CASSQEERGGTDTQYF
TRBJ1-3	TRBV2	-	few	TGTGCCAGCAGTGAAGCGGTAGGGTACGACTCTGGAAACACCATATATTTT	CASSEAVGYDSGNTIYF
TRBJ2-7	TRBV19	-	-	TGTGCCAGTAGTATTGGTCCGGGACCCCAGGTCTTAGGAGGATCTATCGAGCAGTACTTC	CASSIGPGPQVLGGSIEQYF
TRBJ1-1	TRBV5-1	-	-	TGCGCCAGCAGCTTTTCGTCCAGCAACACTGAAGCTTTCTTT	CASSFSSSNTEAFF
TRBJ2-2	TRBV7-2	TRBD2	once	TGTGCCAGCAGCCCGAGGACTAGAGCCGGGGAGCTGTTTTTT	CASSPRTRAGELFF
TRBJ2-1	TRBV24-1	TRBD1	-	TGTGCCACCAGTGGCCCCGAGACAGGGCTCGGTAATGAGCAGTTCTTC	CATSGPETGLGNEQFF
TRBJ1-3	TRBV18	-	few	TGTGCCAGCTCACCACAGGGGGAATCTGGAAACACCATATATTTT	CASSPQGESGNTIYF
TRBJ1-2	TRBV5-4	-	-	TGTGCCAGCAGTTCGCAAGGAGACGGCGGCTACACCTTC	CASSSQGDGGYTF
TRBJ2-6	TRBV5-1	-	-	TGCGCCAGCAGCTTTTGGGCGTTCTCTGGGGCCAACGTCCTGACTTTC	CASSFWAFSGANVLTF
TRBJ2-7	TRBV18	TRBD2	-	TGTGCCAGCTCACCATTTCTAGCGGGAGGGCGCGAGCAGTACTTC	CASSPFLAGGREQYF
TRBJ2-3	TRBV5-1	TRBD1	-	TGCGCCAGCAGCTCAGGGACAGGGAGTGATACGCAGTATTTT	CASSSGTGSDTQYF
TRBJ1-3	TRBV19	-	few	TGTGCCAGTAGCCGGCCGACAGGACTAAGCTCTGGAAACACCATATATTTT	CASSRPTGLSSGNTIYF
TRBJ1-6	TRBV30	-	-	TGTGCCTGCCAGGACCTTGGAAATTCACCCCTCCACTTT	CACQDLGNSPLHF
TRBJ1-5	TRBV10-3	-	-	TGTGCCATCAGTGGCCAGGGCAATCAGCCCCAGCATTTT	CAISGQGNQPQHF
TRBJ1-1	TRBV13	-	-	TGTGCCAGCAGCCGTCCGAGGTTTGGGGGCGGCACTGAAGCTTTCTTT	CASSRPRFGGGTEAFF
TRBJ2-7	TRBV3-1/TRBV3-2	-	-	TGTGCCAGCAGCCAAGATGGGCTGACCGAGCAGTACTTC	CASSQDGLTEQYF
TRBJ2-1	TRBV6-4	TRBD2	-	TGTGCCAGCAGTGACGGGAGGGCCCTCTACAATGAGCAGTTCTTC	CASSDGRALYNEQFF
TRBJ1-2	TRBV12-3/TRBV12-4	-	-	TGTGCCAGCAGTCCGGACAGCAACTATGGCTACACCTTC	CASSPDSNYGYTF
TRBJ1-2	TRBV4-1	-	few	TGCGCCAGCAGCCAAGATATGCCTGGGGGCTATGACTACACCTTC	CASSQDMPGGYDYTF
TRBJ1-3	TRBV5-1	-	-	TGCGCCAGCAGCTTAGATAGCCGAGACTCTGGAAACACCATATATTTT	CASSLDSRDSGNTIYF
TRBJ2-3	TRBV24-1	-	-	TGTGCCACCAGTGATTTTACGGGGACCCGTGTGCAGTATTTT	CATSDFTGTRVQYF
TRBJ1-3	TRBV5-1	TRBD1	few	TGCGCCAGCAGCTTTACAGGGGCTTTTGGAAACACCATATATTTT	CASSFTGAFGNTIYF
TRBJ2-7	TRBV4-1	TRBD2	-	TGCGCCAGCAGCCAAGTCGGGGGGAAGACCTACGAGCAGTACTTC	CASSQVGGKTYEQYF
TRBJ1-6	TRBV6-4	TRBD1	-	TGTGCCAGCAGTGACTCGACAGGGGTTCATTCACCCCTCCACTTT	CASSDSTGVHSPLHF
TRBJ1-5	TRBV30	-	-	TGTGCCTGGAGTGCCACGGGACGGTCGAATCAGCCCCAGCATTTT	CAWSATGRSNQPQHF
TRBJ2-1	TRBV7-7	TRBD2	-	TGTGCCAGCAGCTCGGGAAGACTAGCGGGAGGGCCCAATGAGCAGTTCTTC	CASSSGRLAGGPNEQFF
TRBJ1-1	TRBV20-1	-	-	TGCAGTGCTAGTATTGAAGTAGGGAAAGCTTTCTTT	CSASIEVGKAFF
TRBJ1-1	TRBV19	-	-	TGTGCCAGTAGTGGAAACCAGGGGAGCGGGAACACTGAAGCTTTCTTT	CASSGNQGSGNTEAFF
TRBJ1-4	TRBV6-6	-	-	TGTGCCAGCACCAGGAACAGGGTAGCGACTAATGAAAAACTGTTTTTT	CASTRNRVATNEKLFF
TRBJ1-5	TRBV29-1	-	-	TGCAGCGTTGAAGAGCCCAATCAGCCCCAGCATTTT	CSVEEPNQPQHF
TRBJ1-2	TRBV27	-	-	TGTGCCAGCAGTTTCAAGGGACACTATGGCTACACCTTC	CASSFKGHYGYTF
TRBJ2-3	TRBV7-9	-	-	TGTGCCAGCAGCTTAAAATCAGGGACAGATACGCAGTATTTT	CASSLKSGTDTQYF
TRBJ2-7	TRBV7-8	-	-	TGTGCCAGCAGCTCAATGGCAGGGTACGGCTACGAGCAGTACTTC	CASSSMAGYGYEQYF